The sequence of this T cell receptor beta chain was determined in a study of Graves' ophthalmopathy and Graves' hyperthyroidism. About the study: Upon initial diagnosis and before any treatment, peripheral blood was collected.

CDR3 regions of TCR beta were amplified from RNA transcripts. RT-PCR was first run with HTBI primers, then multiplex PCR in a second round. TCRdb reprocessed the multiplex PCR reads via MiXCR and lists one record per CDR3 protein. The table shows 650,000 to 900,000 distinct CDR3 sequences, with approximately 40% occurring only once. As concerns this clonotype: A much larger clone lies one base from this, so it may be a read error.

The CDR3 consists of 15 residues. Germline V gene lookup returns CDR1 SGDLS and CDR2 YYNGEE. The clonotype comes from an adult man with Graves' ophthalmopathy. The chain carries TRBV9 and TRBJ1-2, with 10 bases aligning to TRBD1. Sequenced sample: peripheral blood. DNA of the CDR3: TGTGCCGGCAGCGTAGAGGGACAGGGGAACTATGGCTACACCTTC. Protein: CAGSVEGQGNYGYTF.